This T cell receptor beta chain is from a study of T cells expressing NK-cell markers. TCRdb reworked the 5' RACE reads into one entry per CDR3 protein, no DNA. The sample's table shows roughly 170,000 distinct CDR3 sequences. CDR1 and CDR2 (germline): MNHEY, SMNVEV (reference sequence). This CDR3 is built from 13 residues. Material for sequencing was blood T cells: a sorted CD56 or NKG2C T cell subset, CD4+ or CD8+ T cells, or bulk PBMC T cells (not recorded which). V and J are TRBV27 and TRBJ1-5; absent DNA, TCRdb's TRBD1 call cannot be checked. The clonotype was recovered from a woman between 18 and 69 years old in good health. The chain's CDR3 is CASRKQGNQPQHF.